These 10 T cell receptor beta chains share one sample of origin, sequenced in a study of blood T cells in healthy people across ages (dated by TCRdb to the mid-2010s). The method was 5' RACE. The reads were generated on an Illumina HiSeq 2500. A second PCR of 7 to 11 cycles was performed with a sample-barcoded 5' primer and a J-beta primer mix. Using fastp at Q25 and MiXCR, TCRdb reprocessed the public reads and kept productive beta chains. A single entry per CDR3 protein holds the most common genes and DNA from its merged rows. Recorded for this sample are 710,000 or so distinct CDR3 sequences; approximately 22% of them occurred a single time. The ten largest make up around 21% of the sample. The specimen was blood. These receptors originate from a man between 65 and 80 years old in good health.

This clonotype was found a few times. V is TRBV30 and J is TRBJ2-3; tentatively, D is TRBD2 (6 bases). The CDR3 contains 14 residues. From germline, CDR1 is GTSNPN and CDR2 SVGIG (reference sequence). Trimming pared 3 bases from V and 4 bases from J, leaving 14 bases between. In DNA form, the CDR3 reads TGTGCCTGGAGGTTTGGGCTAGCGTCAGATACGCAGTATTTT. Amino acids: CAWRFGLASDTQYF. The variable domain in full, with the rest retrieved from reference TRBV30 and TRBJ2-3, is SQTIHQWPATLVQPVGSPLSLECTVEGTSNPNLYWYRQAAGRGLQLLFYSVGIGQISSEVPQNLSASRPQDRQFILSSKKLLLSDSGFYLCAWRFGLASDTQYFGPGTRLTVL.

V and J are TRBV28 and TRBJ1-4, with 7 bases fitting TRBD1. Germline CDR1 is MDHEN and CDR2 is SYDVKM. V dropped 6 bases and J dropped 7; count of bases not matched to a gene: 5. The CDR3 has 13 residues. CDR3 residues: CASRPRTGEKLFF. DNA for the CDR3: TGTGCCAGCAGGCCTCGGACAGGTGAAAAACTGTTTTTT.

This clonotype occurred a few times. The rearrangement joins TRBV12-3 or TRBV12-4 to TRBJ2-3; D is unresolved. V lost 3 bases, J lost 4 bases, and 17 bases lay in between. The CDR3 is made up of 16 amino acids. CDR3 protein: CASSFNIPRAADTQYF. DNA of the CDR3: TGTGCCAGCAGTTTCAATATCCCCCGGGCCGCAGATACGCAGTATTTT.

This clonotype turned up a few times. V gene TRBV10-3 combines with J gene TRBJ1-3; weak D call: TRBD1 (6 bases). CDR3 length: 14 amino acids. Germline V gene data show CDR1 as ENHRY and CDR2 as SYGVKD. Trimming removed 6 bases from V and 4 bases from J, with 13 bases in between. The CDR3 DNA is TGTGCCATCAGCAAGGACAGACAAGGAAACACCATATATTTT. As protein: CAISKDRQGNTIYF.

The CDR3 DNA reads as TGTGCCAGTAGTTCTCAGGACAGGGGCAATCAGCCCCAGCATTTT. Translated: CASSSQDRGNQPQHF. The chain carries TRBV19 and TRBJ1-5; 8 bases match TRBD1. The CDR3 contains 15 residues. With V trimmed by 5 bases and J by 2 bases, 5 bases remained unmatched. Germline V gene sequence: CDR1 LNHDA, CDR2 SQIVND (reference sequence).

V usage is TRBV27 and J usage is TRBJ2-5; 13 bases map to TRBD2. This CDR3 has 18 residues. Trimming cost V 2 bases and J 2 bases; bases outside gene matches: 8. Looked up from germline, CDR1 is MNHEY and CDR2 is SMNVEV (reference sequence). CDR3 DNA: TGTGCCAGCAGTTTACATAGACTAGCGGGAGGCTCTCAAGAGACCCAGTACTTC. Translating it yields CASSLHRLAGGSQETQYF.

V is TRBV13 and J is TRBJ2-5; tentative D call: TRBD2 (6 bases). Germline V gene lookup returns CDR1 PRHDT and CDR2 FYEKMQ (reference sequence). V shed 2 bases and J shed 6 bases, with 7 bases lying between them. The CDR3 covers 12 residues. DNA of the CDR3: TGTGCCAGCAGCTTACGGGGGAAGACCCAGTACTTC. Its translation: CASSLRGKTQYF.

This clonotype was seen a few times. The CDR3 DNA follows: TGTGCCAGCAGTTACGGGATGACAGTTGGCTACACCTTC. This translates into CASSYGMTVGYTF. This sequence joins TRBV6-2 or TRBV6-3 and TRBJ1-2; D might be TRBD1 (5 bases). CDR1 is MNHEY, CDR2 SVGEGT, per germline. The CDR3 runs to 13 residues. V lost 2 bases and J 7 bases, leaving 11 bases between the germline ends.

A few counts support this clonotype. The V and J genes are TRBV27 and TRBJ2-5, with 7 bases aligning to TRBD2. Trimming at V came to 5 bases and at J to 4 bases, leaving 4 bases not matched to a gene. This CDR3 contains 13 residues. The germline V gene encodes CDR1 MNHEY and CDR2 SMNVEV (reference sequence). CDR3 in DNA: TGTGCCAGCAGTGCCCCGGGGGGAGAGACCCAGTACTTC. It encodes CASSAPGGETQYF.

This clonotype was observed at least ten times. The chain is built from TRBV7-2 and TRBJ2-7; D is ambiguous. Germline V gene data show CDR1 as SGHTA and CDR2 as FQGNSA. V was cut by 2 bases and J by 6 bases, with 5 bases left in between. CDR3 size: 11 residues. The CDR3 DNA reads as TGTGCCAGCAGCTTATTGTCCGAGCAGTACGTC. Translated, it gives CASSLLSEQYV.